Listed here are 27 T cell receptor beta chains from one sample, sequenced in a study of blood T cell repertoires in COVID-19. The protocol was immunoSEQ multiplex PCR, while the TCRdb copy is restricted to in-frame clones and leaves out a portion. The profile shows some 90,000 clones, about 80% of them singletons. Specimen: peripheral blood. These receptors were collected from a woman in her seventies with acute or convalescent COVID-19.

This clone was seen just once. A far larger clone is one nucleotide away, so this likely arose from a read error. The J gene is TRBJ2-2, the V gene TRBV7-9; no clear D gene. Germline assignment: CDR1 SEHNR and CDR2 FQNEAQ (reference sequence). The V gene lost 1 base and the J gene lost 1 base, with 4 bases spanning the gap. The CDR3 spans 14 residues. The CDR3 DNA follows: TGTGCCAGCAGCTTAGGAGGGAACACCGGGGAGCTGTTTTTT. Its translation: CASSLGGNTGELFF.

This clone came up once. The chain combines TRBV13 with TRBJ2-6; 7 nucleotides line up with TRBD2. The CDR3 runs 17 residues. CDR1 PRHDT and CDR2 FYEKMQ come from the germline V gene (reference sequence). V lost 4 bases and J lost 0; bases outside the gene matches: 6. This chain's CDR3 is CASSWEGWGSGANVLTF. The CDR3 coding sequence is TGTGCCAGCAGCTGGGAGGGCTGGGGCTCTGGGGCCAACGTCCTGACTTTC.

The rearrangement links TRBV6-6 to TRBJ2-1; 12 positions agree with TRBD1. V lost 6 bases to trimming and J lost 9 bases; unmatched junction nucleotides: 6. Germline CDR1 is MNHNY and CDR2 is SVGAGI (reference sequence). The CDR3 contains 14 residues. CDR3 DNA: TGTGCCAGCAGAACGGGACAGGGGGCTGGTGAGCAGTTCTTC. It specifies CASRTGQGAGEQFF.

The chain uses TRBV19 and TRBJ1-2, with D unclear. Germline CDR1 reads LNHDA; CDR2 reads SQIVND (reference sequence). Trimming removed 1 base at V and 0 bases at J, with 3 bases between. This CDR3 has 13 amino acids. CDR3 region: CASSIAANYGYTF. The DNA of the CDR3 is TGTGCCAGTAGTATAGCAGCTAACTATGGCTACACCTTC.

The chain has TRBV7-2 and TRBJ2-5, with 8 bases matching TRBD1. V was clipped by 1 base and J by 4 bases; unmatched bases: 2. The CDR3 has 14 residues. CDR1 is SGHTA, CDR2 FQGNSA, per germline. CDR3 sequence reads: CASSLGQGIETQYF. In nucleotides, the CDR3 is TGTGCCAGCAGCTTAGGACAGGGGATAGAGACCCAGTACTTC.

Only a few counts were recorded for this clone. The chain recombines TRBV29-1 with TRBJ1-2; D perhaps matches TRBD1 (6 bases). Germline V CDR1 and CDR2: SQVTM, ANQGSEA. There are 11 residues in the CDR3. V was clipped by 6 bases and J by 6 bases, with 11 bases between them. This CDR3 is CSVSGDNGYTF. The CDR3 DNA reads TGCAGCGTCTCAGGGGATAATGGCTACACCTTC.

This clone was detected once. This chain links TRBV2 with TRBJ1-2, with D possibly being TRBD1 (5 bases). V dropped 3 bases and J dropped 3 bases, with 8 bases sitting between them. This CDR3 has 13 amino acids. Germline lookup yields CDR1 SNHLY and CDR2 FYNNEI. The CDR3 DNA is TGTGCCAGCAGTGAGGGGCCCGACTATGGCTACACCTTC. Translating gives CASSEGPDYGYTF. The variable domain in full, completed from reference TRBV2 and TRBJ1-2, reads EPEVTQTPSHQVTQMGQEVILRCVPISNHLYFYWYRQILGQKVEFLVSFYNNEISEKSEIFDDQFSVERPDGSNFTLKIRSTKLEDSAMYFCASSEGPDYGYTFGSGTRLTVV.

This clone was seen only a few times. CDR3 protein: CASSIKGDTEAFF. CDR3 DNA: TGTGCCAGTAGTATAAAGGGGGACACTGAAGCTTTCTTT. This chain links TRBV19 with TRBJ1-1; D may be TRBD1 (6 bases). Germline loops: CDR1 LNHDA, CDR2 SQIVND (reference sequence). This CDR3 comprises 13 residues. With 2 bases removed from V and 3 bases from J, the gap between germline ends came to 7 bases.

This clone was observed a handful of times. The V call is TRBV5-1, the J call TRBJ1-3; D gene uncertain. This CDR3 is built from 12 residues. Germline-derived CDR1 and CDR2 are SGHRS and YFSETQ. Trimming took off 0 bases at V and 7 bases at J, with 5 bases between the two ends. The CDR3 reads CASSLDRNTIYF. CDR3 DNA sequence: TGCGCCAGCAGCTTGGATCGGAACACCATATATTTT.

The chain combines TRBV19 with TRBJ2-1; maybe TRBD1 (6 bases). This CDR3 has 15 residues. CDR1 and CDR2 from the germline V gene are LNHDA and SQIVND (reference sequence). The germline V and J ends were trimmed by 7 bases and 0 bases, with 13 bases remaining between them. The CDR3: CASTLQGSSYNEQFF. CDR3 coding DNA: TGTGCCAGTACCTTACAGGGCAGCTCCTACAATGAGCAGTTCTTC.

The gene calls are TRBV2 and TRBJ2-7; a weak D match, TRBD1 (5 bases). This CDR3 is 12 amino acids long. Germline V lookup: CDR1 SNHLY, CDR2 FYNNEI. Between the trimmed V and J ends, which lost 6 bases and 4 bases, there was a span of 10 bases. CDR3 amino acids: CASSDQGYEQYF. The CDR3, as DNA: TGTGCCAGCAGCGACCAGGGTTACGAGCAGTACTTC.

Details on this clone: This sample includes further DNA sequences coding for the same CDR3. The V gene is TRBV5-1, the J gene TRBJ2-7, with D possibly matching TRBD1 (6 bases). Trimming cost V 4 bases and J 6 bases, with 11 bases left between them. Looked up from germline, CDR1 is SGHRS and CDR2 is YFSETQ. This CDR3 has 12 residues. CDR3 DNA: TGCGCCAGCAGCGTACAGGGTGGCGAGCAGTACTTC. It codes for CASSVQGGEQYF.

This sequence joins TRBV4-2 and TRBJ2-1; D may be TRBD1 (6 bases). V lost 4 bases and J 3 bases, leaving 13 bases between the germline ends. Per germline, CDR1 LGHNA and CDR2 YNFKEQ. CDR3 length: 15 residues. Written as DNA, the CDR3 is TGTGCCAGCAGCCGGCGACAGGAGGTCTACAATGAGCAGTTCTTC. Its protein product is CASSRRQEVYNEQFF.

The genes are TRBV16 and TRBJ2-2; 7 bases map to TRBD1. With 5 bases clipped from V and 6 bases from J, the junction kept 3 bases outside the gene matches. The CDR3 is 13 amino acids. Germline CDR1 reads KGHSY; CDR2 reads FQNENV. The CDR3 DNA reads TGTGCCAGCAGCTTACAGGGGTCCGGGGAGCTGTTTTTT. The encoded protein is CASSLQGSGELFF.

This clone is classed as medium-sized. This rearrangement joins TRBV5-4 to TRBJ1-2; D is perhaps TRBD1 (6 bases). The germline CDR1 and CDR2 sequences are SGHNT and YYREEE (reference sequence). There are 15 residues in the CDR3. Deletions cut 4 bases from V and 0 bases from J, with 13 bases between. The CDR3 DNA is TGTGCCAGCAGCCCTCTGGACAGCCCTAACTATGGCTACACCTTC. Protein product: CASSPLDSPNYGYTF.

The chain employs TRBV5-5 and TRBJ1-1; the D is unclear. The CDR3 spans 12 residues. Trimming took off 4 bases at V and 4 bases at J, with 8 bases between the two ends. CDR1 is SGHKS and CDR2 is YYEKEE in the germline V gene (reference sequence). The DNA of the CDR3 is TGTGCCAGCAGCCCAACGGTCACTGAAGCTTTCTTT. It yields the protein CASSPTVTEAFF.

The rearrangement links TRBV6-6 to TRBJ1-6, with 7 bases identical to TRBD1. The CDR3 runs to 15 residues. Germline-derived CDR1 and CDR2 are MNHNY and SVGAGI (reference sequence). The J segment lost 10 bases and the V segment lost 2 bases, leaving 8 bases of the junction unmatched. The CDR3 region is CASSYRDRADSPLHF. In DNA form, the CDR3 reads TGTGCCAGCAGTTACCGCGACAGGGCAGACTCACCCCTCCACTTT.

The CDR3 DNA sequence: TGTGCCAGCAGCCGGGCAGCGGGAGGGCCCTGGGAGCAGTTCTTC. Translation gives CASSRAAGGPWEQFF. V gene TRBV3-1 (or the pseudogene TRBV3-2) combines with J gene TRBJ2-1; the match to TRBD2 covers 10 bases. Trimming cost V 4 bases and J 10 bases; bases outside gene matches: 10. The CDR3 spans 15 residues. In germline, CDR1 is LGHDT, CDR2 YNNKEL (reference sequence).

The CDR3 is CSVGDRGSNQPQHF. In DNA form, the CDR3 reads TGCAGCGTTGGGGACAGGGGAAGCAATCAGCCCCAGCATTTT. V and J are TRBV29-1 and TRBJ1-5; TRBD1 aligns across 10 bases. J was trimmed by 1 base and V by 4 bases; bases with no gene match: 1. The CDR3 has 14 amino acids. Germline lookup yields CDR1 SQVTM and CDR2 ANQGSEA.

The chain employs TRBV18 and TRBJ1-4, with D possibly matching TRBD1 (6 bases). Germline V gene data show CDR1 as KGHSH and CDR2 as LQKENI. V lost 5 bases, J lost 5 bases, and 15 bases lay in between. The CDR3 is 15 residues long. The CDR3 sequence: CASSDTRGLNEKLFF. CDR3 nucleotides: TGTGCCAGCTCAGATACGAGGGGGTTAAATGAAAAACTGTTTTTT.

This clone occurred a few times. The chain combines TRBV30 with TRBJ1-5, with D possibly matching TRBD1 (5 bases). Looked up from germline, CDR1 is GTSNPN and CDR2 is SVGIG (reference sequence). V lost 0 bases to trimming and J lost 6 bases, with 12 bases between them. CDR3 length: 14 amino acids. The CDR3 DNA sequence: TGTGCCTGGAGTGTTACCAGGGCTCTTCAGCCCCAGCATTTT. It specifies CAWSVTRALQPQHF.

This chain joins TRBV5-1 and TRBJ2-1, with TRBD1 identical over 11 bases. The V and J ends lost 0 bases and 5 bases, in that order; junction bases with no gene match: 4. The CDR3 loop spans 16 amino acids. CDR1 SGHRS and CDR2 YFSETQ come from the germline V gene. CDR3 DNA sequence: TGCGCCAGCAGCTTGGTTGGGACAGGGGGTAACAATGAGCAGTTCTTC. Protein product: CASSLVGTGGNNEQFF. The full variable domain, rest sourced from reference TRBV5-1 and TRBJ2-1, is KAGVTQTPRYLIKTRGQQVTLSCSPISGHRSVSWYQQTPGQGLQFLFEYFSETQRNKGNFPGRFSGRQFSNSRSEMNVSTLELGDSALYLCASSLVGTGGNNEQFFGPGTRLTVL.

V and J are TRBV29-1 and TRBJ1-4; possibly TRBD1 for D (6 bases). CDR1 and CDR2 from the germline V gene are SQVTM and ANQGSEA. The length of the CDR3 is 12 residues. Trimming cost V 4 bases and J 6 bases, with 9 bases left between them. The CDR3 DNA sequence: TGCAGCGTTGGGGAGGGGGATGAAAAACTGTTTTTT. Protein: CSVGEGDEKLFF.

J is TRBJ2-1 and V is TRBV5-1, with D tentatively TRBD1 (6 bases). Per germline, CDR1 SGHRS and CDR2 YFSETQ. This CDR3 is built from 17 residues. V lost 4 bases to trimming and J lost 2 bases, with 19 bases between them. The CDR3 loop reads CASSRTLGTTPYNEQFF. CDR3 nucleotide sequence: TGCGCCAGCAGCAGGACCCTCGGGACAACACCCTACAATGAGCAGTTCTTC.

The V call is TRBV28, the J call TRBJ2-1, with D perhaps TRBD1 (6 bases). Trimming cost V 6 bases and J 3 bases, with 18 bases left between them. Looked up from germline, CDR1 is MDHEN and CDR2 is SYDVKM. The CDR3 consists of 16 residues. CDR3 DNA sequence: TGTGCCAGCAGGGGTACCGAGGGGGTATACTACAATGAGCAGTTCTTC. Protein product: CASRGTEGVYYNEQFF. The full variable domain, completed using reference TRBV28 and TRBJ2-1, is DVKVTQSSRYLVKRTGEKVFLECVQDMDHENMFWYRQDPGLGLRLIYFSYDVKMKEKGDIPEGYSVSREKKERFSLILESASTNQTSMYLCASRGTEGVYYNEQFFGPGTRLTVL.

This clone has only one observation. Different DNA sequences within this sample yield the same CDR3. The V gene is TRBV28, the J gene TRBJ2-1; TRBD2 agrees at 7 bases. V dropped 2 bases and J dropped 2; count of bases not matched to a gene: 0. In germline, CDR1 is MDHEN, CDR2 SYDVKM. CDR3 length: 14 residues. CDR3 in amino acids: CASSLGLAYNEQFF. The DNA of the CDR3 is TGTGCCAGCAGTTTAGGACTAGCCTACAATGAGCAGTTCTTC.

This chain links TRBV5-5 with TRBJ2-1; the match to TRBD2 covers 12 bases. V shed 3 bases and J 4 bases; nucleotides not matched to a gene: 8. CDR1 and CDR2 from the germline V gene are SGHKS and YYEKEE (reference sequence). The CDR3 totals 17 residues. The CDR3: CASSWTPGLAGYNEQFF. CDR3 sequence (DNA): TGTGCCAGCAGCTGGACCCCGGGACTAGCGGGTTACAATGAGCAGTTCTTC.